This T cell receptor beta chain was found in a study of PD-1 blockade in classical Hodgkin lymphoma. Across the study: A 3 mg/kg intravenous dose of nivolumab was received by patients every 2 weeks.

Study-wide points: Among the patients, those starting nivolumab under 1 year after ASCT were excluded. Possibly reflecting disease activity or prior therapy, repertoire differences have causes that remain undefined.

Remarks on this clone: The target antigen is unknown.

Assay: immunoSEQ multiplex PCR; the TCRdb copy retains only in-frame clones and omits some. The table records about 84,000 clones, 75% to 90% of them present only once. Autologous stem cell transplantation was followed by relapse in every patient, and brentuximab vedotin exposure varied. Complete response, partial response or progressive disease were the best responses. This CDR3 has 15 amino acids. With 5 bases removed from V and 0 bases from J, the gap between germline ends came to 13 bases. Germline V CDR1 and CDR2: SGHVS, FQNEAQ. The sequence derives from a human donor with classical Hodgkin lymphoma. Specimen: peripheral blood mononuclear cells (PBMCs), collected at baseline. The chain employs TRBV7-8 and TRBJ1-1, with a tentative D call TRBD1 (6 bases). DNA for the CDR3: TGTGCCAGCAGCACCAGGGACAAGTTGAACACTGAAGCTTTCTTT. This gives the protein CASSTRDKLNTEAFF.